The sequence of this T cell receptor beta chain was determined in a study of blood T cell dynamics during melanoma immunotherapy. Time point: pre-treatment baseline. The CDR3 is made up of 13 amino acids. The germline CDR1 and CDR2 sequences are ENHRY and SYGVKD. V was pared by 2 bases and J by 5 bases, with 9 bases between. The protocol was immunoSEQ multiplex PCR, while the TCRdb copy is restricted to in-frame clones and leaves out a portion. The sample lists roughly 10,000 clones, just under 85% occurring once. J is TRBJ2-5 and V is TRBV10-3; D may be TRBD2 (6 bases). The TCR was taken from a human donor with melanoma. Sequencing was performed on blood, taken from a patient treated with checkpoint blockade. CDR3 bases: TGTGCCATCAGTGAGCGTAGCGGCGAGACCCAGTACTTC. This sequence encodes CAISERSGETQYF.